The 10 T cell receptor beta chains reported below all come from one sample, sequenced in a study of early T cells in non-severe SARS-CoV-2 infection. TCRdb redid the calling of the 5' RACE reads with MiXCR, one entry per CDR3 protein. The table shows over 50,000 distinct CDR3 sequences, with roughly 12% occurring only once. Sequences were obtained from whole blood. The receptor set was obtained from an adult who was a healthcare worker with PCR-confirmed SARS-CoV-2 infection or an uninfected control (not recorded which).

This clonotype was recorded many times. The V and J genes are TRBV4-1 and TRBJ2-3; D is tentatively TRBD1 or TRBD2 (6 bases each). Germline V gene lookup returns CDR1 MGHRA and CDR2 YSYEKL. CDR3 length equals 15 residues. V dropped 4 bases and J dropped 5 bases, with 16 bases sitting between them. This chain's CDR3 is CASSLSYGGQDTQYF. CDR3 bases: TGCGCCAGCAGCCTTTCTTACGGGGGACAAGATACGCAGTATTTT.

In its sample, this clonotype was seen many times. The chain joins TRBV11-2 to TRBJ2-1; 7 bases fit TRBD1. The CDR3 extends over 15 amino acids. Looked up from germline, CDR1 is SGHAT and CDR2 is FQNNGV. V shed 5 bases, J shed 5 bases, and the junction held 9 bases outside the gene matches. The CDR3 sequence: CASSQTGTDHNEQFF. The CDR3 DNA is TGTGCCAGCAGCCAGACCGGGACAGACCACAATGAGCAGTTCTTC.

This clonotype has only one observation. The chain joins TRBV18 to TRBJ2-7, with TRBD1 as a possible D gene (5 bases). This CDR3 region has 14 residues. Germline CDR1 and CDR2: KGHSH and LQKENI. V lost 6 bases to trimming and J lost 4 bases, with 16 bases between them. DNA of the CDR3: TGTGCCAGCTCCGGCCAGGACACGACGTACGAGCAGTACTTC. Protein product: CASSGQDTTYEQYF.

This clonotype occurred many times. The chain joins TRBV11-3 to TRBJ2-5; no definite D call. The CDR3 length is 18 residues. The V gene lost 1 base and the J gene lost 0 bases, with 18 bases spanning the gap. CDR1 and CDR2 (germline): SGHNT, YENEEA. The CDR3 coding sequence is TGTGCCAGCAGCTTAGGTATACTGGCCCCCCCATACCAAGAGACCCAGTACTTC. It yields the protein CASSLGILAPPYQETQYF.

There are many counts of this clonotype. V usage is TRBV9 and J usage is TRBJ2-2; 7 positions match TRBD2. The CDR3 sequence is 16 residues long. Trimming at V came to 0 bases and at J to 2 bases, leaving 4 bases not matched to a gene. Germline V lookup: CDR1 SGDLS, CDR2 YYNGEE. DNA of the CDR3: TGTGCCAGCAGCGTAGCGGGGGGACCCAACACCGGGGAGCTGTTTTTT. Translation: CASSVAGGPNTGELFF.

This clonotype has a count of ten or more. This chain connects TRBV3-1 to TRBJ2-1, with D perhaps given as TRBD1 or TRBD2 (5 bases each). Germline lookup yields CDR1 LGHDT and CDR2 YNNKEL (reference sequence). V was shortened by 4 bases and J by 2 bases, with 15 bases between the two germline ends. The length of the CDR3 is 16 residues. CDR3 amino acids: CASSLLVGETYNEQFF. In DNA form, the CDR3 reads TGTGCCAGCAGCCTTCTTGTGGGGGAAACCTACAATGAGCAGTTCTTC.

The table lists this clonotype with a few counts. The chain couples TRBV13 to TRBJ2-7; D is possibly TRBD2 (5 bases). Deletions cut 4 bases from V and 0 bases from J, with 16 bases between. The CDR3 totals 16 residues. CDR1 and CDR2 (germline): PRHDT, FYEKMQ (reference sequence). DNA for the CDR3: TGTGCCAGCAGCTCTTTGCGGGTCCGTTCCTCCTACGAGCAGTACTTC. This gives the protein CASSSLRVRSSYEQYF.

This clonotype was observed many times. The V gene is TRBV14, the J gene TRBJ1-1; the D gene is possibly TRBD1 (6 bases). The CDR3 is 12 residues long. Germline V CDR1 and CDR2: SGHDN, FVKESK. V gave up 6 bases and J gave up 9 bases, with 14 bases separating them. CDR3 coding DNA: TGTGCCAGCAGTCGGATCGGACAGCAAGCTTTCTTT. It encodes CASSRIGQQAFF. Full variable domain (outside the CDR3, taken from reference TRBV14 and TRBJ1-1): EAGVTQFPSHSVIEKGQTVTLRCDPISGHDNLYWYRRVMGKEIKFLLHFVKESKQDESGMPNNRFLAERTGGTYSTLKVQPAELEDSGVYFCASSRIGQQAFFGQGTRLTVV.

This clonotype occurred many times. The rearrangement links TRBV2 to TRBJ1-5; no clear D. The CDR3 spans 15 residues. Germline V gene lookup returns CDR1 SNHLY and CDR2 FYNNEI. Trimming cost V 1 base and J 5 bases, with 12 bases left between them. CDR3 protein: CASSEGPLSHQPQHF. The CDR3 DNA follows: TGTGCCAGCAGTGAAGGGCCCCTAAGTCATCAGCCCCAGCATTTT.

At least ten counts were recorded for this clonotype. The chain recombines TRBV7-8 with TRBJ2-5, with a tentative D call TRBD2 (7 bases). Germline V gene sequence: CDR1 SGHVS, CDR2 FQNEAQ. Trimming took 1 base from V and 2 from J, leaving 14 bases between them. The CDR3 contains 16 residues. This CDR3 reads CASSLDLRGGQETQYF. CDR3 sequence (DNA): TGTGCCAGCAGCTTAGATTTAAGGGGGGGGCAAGAGACCCAGTACTTC.